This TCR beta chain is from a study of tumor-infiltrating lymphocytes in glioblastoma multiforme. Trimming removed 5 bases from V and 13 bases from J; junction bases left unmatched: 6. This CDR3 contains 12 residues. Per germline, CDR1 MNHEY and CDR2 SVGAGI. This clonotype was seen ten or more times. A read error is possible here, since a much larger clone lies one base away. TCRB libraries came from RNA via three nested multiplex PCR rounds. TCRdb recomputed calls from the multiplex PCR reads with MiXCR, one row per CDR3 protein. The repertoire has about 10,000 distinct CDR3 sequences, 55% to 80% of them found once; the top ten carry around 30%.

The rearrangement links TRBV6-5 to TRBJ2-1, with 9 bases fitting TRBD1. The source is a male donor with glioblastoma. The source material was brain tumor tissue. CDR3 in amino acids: CASSPQGASQFF. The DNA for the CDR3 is TGTGCCAGCAGTCCACAGGGGGCTTCACAGTTCTTC.